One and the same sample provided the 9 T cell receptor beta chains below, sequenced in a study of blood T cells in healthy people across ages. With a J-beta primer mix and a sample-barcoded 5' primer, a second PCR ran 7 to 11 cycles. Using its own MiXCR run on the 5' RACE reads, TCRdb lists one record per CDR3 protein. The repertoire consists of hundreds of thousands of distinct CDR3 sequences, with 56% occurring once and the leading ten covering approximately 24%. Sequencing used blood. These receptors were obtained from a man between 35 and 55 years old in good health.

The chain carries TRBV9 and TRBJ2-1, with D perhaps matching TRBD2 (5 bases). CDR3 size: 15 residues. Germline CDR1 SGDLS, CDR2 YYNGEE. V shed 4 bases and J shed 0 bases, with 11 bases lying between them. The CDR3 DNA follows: TGTGCCAGCAGCTCCACTAGGAGCTCCTACAATGAGCAGTTCTTC. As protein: CASSSTRSSYNEQFF.

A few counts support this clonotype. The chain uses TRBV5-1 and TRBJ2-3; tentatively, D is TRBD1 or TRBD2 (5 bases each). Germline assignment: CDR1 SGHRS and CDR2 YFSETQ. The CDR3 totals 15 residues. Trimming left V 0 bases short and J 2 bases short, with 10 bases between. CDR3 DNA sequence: TGCGCCAGCAGCTTGGCCGGGACGGACACAGATACGCAGTATTTT. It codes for CASSLAGTDTDTQYF.

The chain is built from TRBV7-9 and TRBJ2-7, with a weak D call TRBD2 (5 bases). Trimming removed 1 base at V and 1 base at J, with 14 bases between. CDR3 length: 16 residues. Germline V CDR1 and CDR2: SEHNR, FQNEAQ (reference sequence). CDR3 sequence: CASSLVGLEVSYEQYF. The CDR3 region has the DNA TGTGCCAGCAGCTTAGTCGGGTTGGAGGTTTCCTACGAGCAGTACTTC.

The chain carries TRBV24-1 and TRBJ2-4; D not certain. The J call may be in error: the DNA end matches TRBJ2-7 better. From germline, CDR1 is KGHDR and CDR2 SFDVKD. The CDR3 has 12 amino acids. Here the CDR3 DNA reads TGTGCCACCAGTGATTTGGGGATCGAGCAGTACTTC. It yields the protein CATSDLGIEQYF.

CDR3 sequence: CASGIQGIGEQYF. In DNA form, the CDR3 reads TGTGCCAGCGGTATACAGGGGATCGGGGAGCAGTACTTC. The rearrangement links TRBV28 to TRBJ2-4; 7 positions match TRBD1. Trimming cost V 8 bases and J 13 bases; bases outside gene matches: 14. Germline lookup yields CDR1 MDHEN and CDR2 SYDVKM. This CDR3 has 13 residues.

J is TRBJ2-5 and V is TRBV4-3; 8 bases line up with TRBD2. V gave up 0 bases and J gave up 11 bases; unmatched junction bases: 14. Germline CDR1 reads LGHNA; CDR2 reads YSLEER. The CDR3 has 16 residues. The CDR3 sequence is CASSQESSGSGDEQYF. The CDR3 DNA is TGCGCCAGCAGCCAAGAGTCCAGCGGGAGTGGCGATGAGCAGTACTTC.

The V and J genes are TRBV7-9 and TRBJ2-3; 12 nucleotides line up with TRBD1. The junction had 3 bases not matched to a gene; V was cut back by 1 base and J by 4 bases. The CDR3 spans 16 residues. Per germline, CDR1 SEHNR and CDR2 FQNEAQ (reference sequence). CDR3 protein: CASSLGDRGQSDTQYF. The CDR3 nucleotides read TGTGCCAGCAGCTTAGGGGACAGGGGGCAATCAGATACGCAGTATTTT.

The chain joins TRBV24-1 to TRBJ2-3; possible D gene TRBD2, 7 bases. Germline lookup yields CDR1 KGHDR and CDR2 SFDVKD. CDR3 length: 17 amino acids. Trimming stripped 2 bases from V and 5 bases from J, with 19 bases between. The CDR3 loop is CATSDSFGGGGRDTQYF. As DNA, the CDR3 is TGTGCCACCAGTGATTCATTTGGCGGGGGCGGGAGAGATACGCAGTATTTT.

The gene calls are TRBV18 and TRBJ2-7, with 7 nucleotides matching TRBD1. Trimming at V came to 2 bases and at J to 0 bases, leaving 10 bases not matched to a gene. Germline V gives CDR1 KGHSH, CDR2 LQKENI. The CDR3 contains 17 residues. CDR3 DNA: TGTGCCAGCTCACCATCTTTAGGTGCAGGGGGCTCCTACGAGCAGTACTTC. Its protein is CASSPSLGAGGSYEQYF.